This TCR beta chain appears in the sequencing data of a study of CD8+ T cells in alopecia areata. Reverse transcribed after extraction, RNA yielded cDNA as the sequencing template. Assay used: immunoSEQ multiplex PCR; TCRdb lists only in-frame clones, some missing. The sample records around 190,000 clones, about 56% being singletons. Study-wide results and limits: Patients shared TCRs less clearly than mice did, possibly owing to HLA. Normal skin's resident alphabeta T cells are also sequenced in scalp samples. Higher clonality than in normal scalp was seen in lesional scalp, especially alopecia totalis/universalis.

About this clone itself: As yet, its antigen is unknown.

The V end was cut by 3 bases, the J end by 2 bases, with 9 bases between. From germline, CDR1 is MNHEY and CDR2 SMNVEV (reference sequence). The CDR3 spans 14 residues. Sequenced: CD8+ T cells sorted from blood. The rearrangement links TRBV27 to TRBJ2-3, with unresolved D. The clonotype was recovered from a human donor in good health. In DNA form, the CDR3 reads TGTGCCAGCAGTTTTAGATACCCCACAGATACGCAGTATTTT. Its translation is CASSFRYPTDTQYF.